The sequence of this T cell receptor beta chain was determined in a study of blood T cell repertoires in COVID-19 (dated by TCRdb to between 2020 and 2021). A note on the overall study: The collaborator samples originated in the United States, Italy and Spain and spanned the acute and convalescent phases of COVID-19. The material from the prospective study consisted of cDNA or gDNA derived from T cells, B-cell-depleted T cells, or PBMCs. The dataset comprised deeply sampled blood TCRbeta repertoires from subjects exposed to, actively infected with, or recovered from COVID-19. The repertoires were made available in a free public database intended to serve as a resource for research on the immune response to SARS-CoV-2. Samples came from the ongoing ImmuneRACE study (first 160 participants) plus 1,254 subjects from 6 global collaborators. Nearly every sample came with metadata listing a de-identified subject ID, COVID-19 status, age in years and sex. Where available, HLA class I and class II types were obtained from metadata supplied by the sample provider rather than from assay-based typing.

This clone was observed a few times. Its cognate antigen has yet to be identified. Per-base qualities were not stored, and no clone one base away is much larger. The immunoSEQ Assay, a bias-controlled multiplex PCR, was used to amplify TCRbeta CDR3 regions from genomic DNA. The original pipeline was this. The number of nucleated cells in each sample was estimated from the amplification of reference gene primers within the assay. To quantify the absolute abundance of each unique TCRbeta CDR3 rearrangement, sequence reads were collapsed and filtered. For each sample, productive Simpson clonality was calculated as the square root of Simpson's diversity index over productive rearrangements. TCRdb carries this immuneACCESS record with in-frame sequences only. Its versions omit some clonotypes, under half of them owing to an unresolved V gene in the studies checked, with the rest unexplained. V and J calls and clone size are as listed in that table; D and trimming were resolved from the DNA. The sample records approximately 210,000 clones, 84% of which are singletons. The ten largest clones represent approximately 8% of the sample.

The CDR3 numbers 12 residues from cysteine through phenylalanine. CDR3 DNA only is kept here, 36 bases in frame from base 1. Trimming takes 3 bases from V and 3 bases from J, and the germline ends sit 5 bases apart. The germline V gene specifies ENHRY as CDR1 and SYGVKD as CDR2. Broader findings and caveats from the paper: The quantity of clinical and demographic metadata differed by source and by participant and was supplied without curation.

At one collaborating source in Seattle, patients were enrolled during active infection and were followed longitudinally through the course of disease. Whole blood was collected in K2EDTA tubes by collaborating institutions according to the institutions' own protocols. For TCRbeta analysis, collaborators shipped samples as frozen whole blood, isolated PBMCs, or DNA extracted from either of those sample types. The material sequenced was peripheral blood. The rearranged segments are TRBV10-3 and TRBJ1-2; no D segment can be confidently identified. The receptor was derived from a woman aged 80 or over with COVID-19, enrolled during active disease. The DNA reads as follows: TGTGCCATCAGTGATAGCCACTATGGCTACACCTTC. This gives the protein CAISDSHYGYTF.